The present T cell receptor (beta chain) was sequenced within a study of blood T cell repertoires in COVID-19. The wider study: Samples of COVID-19 (acute and convalescent) were obtained from the United States, Italy and Spain. Sources were T cells, B-cell-depleted T cells, or PBMCs; the material itself was cDNA or gDNA.

Germline-derived CDR1 and CDR2 are SGHRS and YFSETQ. V shed 3 bases and J 6 bases; nucleotides not matched to a gene: 5. The CDR3 length is 14 residues. In the original analysis: Counts of nucleated cells, estimated from reference gene primer amplification, were obtained. Sequenced by immunoSEQ multiplex PCR; TCRdb stores in-frame clones only, minus some. The V and J calls and clone size were taken over from that table, and D and trimming were inferred from the DNA. The sample holds approximately 84,000 clones, 85% to 90% seen once. Sequencing used peripheral blood. This chain uses TRBV5-1 with TRBJ1-1; 10 positions match TRBD1. This TCR derives from a human donor with active COVID-19. The donor label of this sample is uncertain. The CDR3 DNA reads TGCGCCAGCAGCTCGGGACAGGGGTGGGCTGAAGCTTTCTTT. Translation: CASSSGQGWAEAFF.